These 19 T cell receptor beta chains were all obtained from the same sample, sequenced in a study of blood T cell repertoires in COVID-19. The table came from immunoSEQ multiplex PCR; TCRdb's copy has only in-frame clones and leaves some out. The table lists just under 350,000 clones, about 90% of them singletons. The sample consisted of peripheral blood. The receptor source for this set is a woman aged 50 to 60 with COVID-19, enrolled during active disease.

The J gene is TRBJ1-3, the V gene TRBV9; no reliable D call. Trimming pared 0 bases from V and 3 bases from J, leaving 13 bases between. This CDR3 comprises 16 residues. In germline, CDR1 is SGDLS, CDR2 YYNGEE. The CDR3 DNA reads as TGTGCCAGCAGCGTAGATGAGACTGGGAGTGGAAACACCATATATTTT. Translation gives CASSVDETGSGNTIYF.

The chain is built from TRBV27 and TRBJ2-3; TRBD2 matches at 7 bases. Unmatched junction bases numbered 4, after V lost 8 bases and J lost 5 bases. From germline, CDR1 is MNHEY and CDR2 SMNVEV (reference sequence). The CDR3 has 12 residues. CDR3 sequence reads: CASGAGKDTQYF. CDR3 nucleotide sequence: TGTGCCAGCGGAGCGGGGAAAGATACGCAGTATTTT.

A single count supports this clone. The J gene is TRBJ1-1, the V gene TRBV30, with TRBD1 identical over 7 bases. The CDR3 runs 15 residues. Germline V gene data show CDR1 as GTSNPN and CDR2 as SVGIG (reference sequence). Trimming cost V 2 bases and J 1 base; bases outside gene matches: 7. CDR3 DNA: TGTGCCTGGAGTCCCTGGGACAGCCCGAACACTGAAGCTTTCTTT. Translating it yields CAWSPWDSPNTEAFF.

This chain joins TRBV4-1 and TRBJ1-2; D is unresolved. The CDR3 contains 15 residues. The germline V gene has CDR1 MGHRA and CDR2 YSYEKL. V was trimmed by 0 bases and J by 3 bases, leaving 11 bases between them. The CDR3 nucleotides read TGCGCCAGCAGCCAAGACGTCGGGGTGGACTATGGCTACACCTTC. Encoded protein: CASSQDVGVDYGYTF.

The rearrangement uses TRBV7-3 and TRBJ2-3; 8 bases align to TRBD2. CDR3 length equals 14 residues. Trimming cost V 3 bases and J 1 base; bases outside gene matches: 0. Germline V gene sequence: CDR1 SGHTA, CDR2 FQGTGA. The CDR3 nucleotides read TGTGCCAGCAGCTTGACTAGCGGCACAGATACGCAGTATTTT. Its translation: CASSLTSGTDTQYF.

J is TRBJ1-2 and V is TRBV24-1; 7 nucleotides agree with TRBD1. The CDR3 runs to 15 residues. Germline trimming cut 3 bases from V and 4 bases from J; bases unmatched to any gene: 7. Germline V gene data show CDR1 as KGHDR and CDR2 as SFDVKD. The CDR3 coding sequence is TGTGCCACCAGTGATCCCTCGACAGGGTTCTATGGCTACACCTTC. Amino acids: CATSDPSTGFYGYTF.

CDR3 DNA sequence: TGTGCCAGCACCTTCCCTTCGGGGGGCTACGAGCAGTACTTC. Amino acids: CASTFPSGGYEQYF. V usage is TRBV7-2 and J usage is TRBJ2-7, with 7 nucleotides matching TRBD2. Germline trimming cut 7 bases from V and 3 bases from J; bases unmatched to any gene: 9. There are 14 residues in the CDR3. From germline, CDR1 is SGHTA and CDR2 FQGNSA.

The chain has TRBV7-9 and TRBJ2-7; the D is unclear. The CDR3 is 13 amino acids. Trimming took 0 bases from V and 5 from J, leaving 8 bases between them. Germline V gives CDR1 SEHNR, CDR2 FQNEAQ (reference sequence). CDR3 sequence reads: CASSLAFRNEQYF. The CDR3 region has the DNA TGTGCCAGCAGCTTAGCGTTCCGTAACGAGCAGTACTTC.

The chain links TRBV7-9 to TRBJ2-1; maybe TRBD1 (6 bases). The CDR3 contains 17 residues. CDR1 is SEHNR, CDR2 FQNEAQ, per germline (reference sequence). With 0 bases removed from V and 4 bases from J, the gap between germline ends came to 16 bases. CDR3 sequence: CASSLASRQGHYNEQFF. CDR3 DNA sequence: TGTGCCAGCAGCTTAGCGTCCCGGCAGGGGCATTACAATGAGCAGTTCTTC.

This rearrangement joins TRBV3-1 (or the pseudogene TRBV3-2) to TRBJ1-1; D remains unclear. V lost 6 bases, J lost 1 base, and 9 bases lay in between. CDR1 is LGHDT, CDR2 YNNKEL, per germline (reference sequence). The CDR3 totals 13 residues. CDR3 DNA sequence: TGTGCCAGCAGTCATGCAGGGAACACTGAAGCTTTCTTT. This translates into CASSHAGNTEAFF.

The V and J genes are TRBV6-5 and TRBJ2-3, with D unresolved. Germline V gene sequence: CDR1 MNHEY, CDR2 SVGAGI. V was cut by 0 bases and J by 4 bases, with 14 bases left in between. CDR3 length: 16 residues. The CDR3 protein is CASSYSRPPEADTQYF. The CDR3 DNA sequence: TGTGCCAGCAGTTACTCCCGGCCCCCAGAGGCAGATACGCAGTATTTT.

V gene TRBV19 combines with J gene TRBJ1-3; 7 positions agree with TRBD1. V lost 1 base and J lost 0; bases outside the gene matches: 3. CDR3 length: 16 residues. From germline, CDR1 is LNHDA and CDR2 SQIVND (reference sequence). For the CDR3, the DNA is TGTGCCAGTAGTATAGGGACAGGCCGCTCTGGAAACACCATATATTTT. Protein product: CASSIGTGRSGNTIYF. The variable domain in full, completed from reference TRBV19 and TRBJ1-3, reads DGGITQSPKYLFRKEGQNVTLSCEQNLNHDAMYWYRQDPGQGLRLIYYSQIVNDFQKGDIAEGYSVSREKKESFPLTVTSAQKNPTAFYLCASSIGTGRSGNTIYFGEGSWLTVV.

The V and J genes are TRBV5-1 and TRBJ2-5; 9 bases map to TRBD2. CDR3 length: 16 residues. Germline V lookup: CDR1 SGHRS, CDR2 YFSETQ. Losses at the gene ends were 1 base for V and 5 bases for J; bases not matched to a gene: 9. In DNA form, the CDR3 reads TGCGCCAGCAGCTTGACGATGACTAGCGGAATGGAGACCCAGTACTTC. This codes for CASSLTMTSGMETQYF. Complete variable domain (other parts from reference TRBV5-1 and TRBJ2-5): KAGVTQTPRYLIKTRGQQVTLSCSPISGHRSVSWYQQTPGQGLQFLFEYFSETQRNKGNFPGRFSGRQFSNSRSEMNVSTLELGDSALYLCASSLTMTSGMETQYFGPGTRLLVL.

This clone has a handful of counts. The gene calls are TRBV27 and TRBJ2-7; TRBD2 matches 11 bases. V was clipped by 2 bases and J by 7 bases; unmatched bases: 13. Germline CDR1 and CDR2: MNHEY and SMNVEV (reference sequence). The CDR3 spans 17 residues. The CDR3 nucleotides read TGTGCCAGCAGTTTAATTCTGCTAGCGGGAGGACCCGTTGAGCAGTACTTC. As protein: CASSLILLAGGPVEQYF.

The chain employs TRBV5-8 and TRBJ2-5; 9 nucleotides match TRBD1. This CDR3 has 14 amino acids. The germline V gene has CDR1 SGHTS and CDR2 YDEGEE. J gave up 3 bases and V 4 bases, and 4 bases lay outside the gene matches. The CDR3 here is CASSNGQGKETQYF. Written as DNA, the CDR3 is TGTGCCAGCAGCAATGGACAGGGGAAAGAGACCCAGTACTTC.

The chain joins TRBV13 to TRBJ2-7; D is uncertain. Germline V gene lookup returns CDR1 PRHDT and CDR2 FYEKMQ (reference sequence). This CDR3 comprises 11 residues. The V and J ends lost 8 bases and 5 bases respectively, with 10 bases between them. CDR3 sequence reads: CASSRRDEQYF. In DNA form, the CDR3 reads TGTGCCAGCTCCCGTCGAGACGAGCAGTACTTC.

The chain recombines TRBV11-1 with TRBJ1-6; 7 nucleotides match TRBD1. CDR1 and CDR2 from the germline V gene are SGHAT and FQDESV (reference sequence). This CDR3 is built from 13 residues. V was clipped by 5 bases and J by 10 bases; unmatched bases: 5. DNA for the CDR3: TGTGCCAGCAGCCCGGACAGGAGGTCACCCCTCCACTTT. Protein sequence: CASSPDRRSPLHF. Supplemented by reference TRBV11-1 and TRBJ1-6, the full variable domain reads EAEVAQSPRYKITEKSQAVAFWCDPISGHATLYWYRQILGQGPELLVQFQDESVVDDSQLPKDRFSAERLKGVDSTLKIQPAELGDSAMYLCASSPDRRSPLHFGNGTRLTVT.

This chain joins TRBV6-2 or TRBV6-3 and TRBJ1-2; D call uncertain. The CDR3 runs 13 residues. The germline V gene encodes CDR1 MNHEY and CDR2 SVGEGT. Trimming cost V 5 bases and J 8 bases, with 15 bases left between them. CDR3 DNA sequence: TGTGCCAGCAGTGACGGACGGAGGCCGGGCTACACCTTC. Amino acids: CASSDGRRPGYTF.

The chain has TRBV6-5 and TRBJ2-7; 10 bases line up with TRBD1. V gave up 2 bases and J gave up 3 bases; unmatched junction bases: 4. Germline V gene data show CDR1 as MNHEY and CDR2 as SVGAGI. The CDR3 runs to 15 residues. For the CDR3, the DNA is TGTGCCAGCAGTTACCGGGACAGGGGTCACTACGAGCAGTACTTC. It specifies CASSYRDRGHYEQYF.